This T cell receptor (beta chain) was documented in a study of identical twins. General study points: Researchers reported weaker excess twin sharing in beta out-of-frame sequences.

CDR3 length: 14 residues. Germline CDR1 DFQATT, CDR2 SNEGSKA (reference sequence). V was pared by 0 bases and J by 0 bases, with 8 bases between. This clonotype was recorded at least ten times. The antigen is unknown. A universal primer site was created by template switching, with the cDNA bearing unique molecular identifiers. TCRdb reprocessed the 5' RACE reads via MiXCR and lists one record per CDR3 protein. The data hold approximately 700,000 distinct CDR3 sequences, with 5.5% to 6.5% observed a single time. Sequenced: naive T cells sorted from blood. The clonotype comes from a young man in good health. This chain uses TRBV20-1 with TRBJ1-2; no reliable D call. CDR3 in amino acids: CSARDTGANYGYTF. CDR3 sequence (DNA): TGCAGTGCTAGAGATACCGGAGCTAACTATGGCTACACCTTC.